A single sample gave rise to the 30 T cell receptor beta chains below, sequenced in a study of shared clonotypes between healthy human individuals. The repertoire was sequenced with immunoSEQ multiplex PCR; TCRdb's copy has only in-frame clones and lacks some. The repertoire holds roughly 2 million clones, with around 95% as singletons. Sequencing was done on a sample of naive CD4+ T cells sorted from blood. The subset was: CD45RA+ positively selected. These receptors came from a young man in good health.

This clone was seen just once. This chain connects TRBV6-1 to TRBJ1-2; tentatively, D is TRBD1 (5 bases). CDR1 is MNHNS and CDR2 is SASEGT in the germline V gene. The ends were cut back, 5 bases at V and 4 bases at J, with 17 bases in the middle. CDR3 length equals 15 residues. Written as DNA, the CDR3 is TGTGCCAGCAGTACGGGGCCACCCGGGACCTATGGCTACACCTTC. This encodes CASSTGPPGTYGYTF.

The rearrangement joins TRBV9 to TRBJ2-2, with 9 bases lining up with TRBD1. Germline V gene lookup returns CDR1 SGDLS and CDR2 YYNGEE. Trimming took 3 bases from V and 1 from J; bases not matched to a gene: 7. This CDR3 comprises 17 residues. The DNA of the CDR3 is TGTGCCAGCAGCGGACCGGGACAGGGTCTGAACACCGGGGAGCTGTTTTTT. Translating gives CASSGPGQGLNTGELFF.

V and J are TRBV21-1 and TRBJ1-6. TRBV21-1 is designated a pseudogene. This CDR3 is 14 amino acids long. This CDR3 is CASSKLIYNSPLHF. Here the CDR3 DNA reads TGTGCCAGCAGCAAATTAATTTATAATTCACCCCTCCACTTT.

This sequence joins TRBV5-1 and TRBJ1-3; unclear D gene. The CDR3 has 14 amino acids. V was clipped by 5 bases and J by 1 base, with 10 bases between them. Germline CDR1 is SGHRS and CDR2 is YFSETQ. CDR3 amino acids: CASSSGESGNTIYF. The CDR3 DNA sequence: TGCGCCAGCAGTTCCGGGGAATCTGGAAACACCATATATTTT.

This clone appeared once. The genes are TRBV5-1 and TRBJ2-7, with 8 bases lining up with TRBD1. The CDR3 contains 16 residues. Trimming took 0 bases from V and 6 from J; bases not matched to a gene: 11. Per the germline V gene, CDR1 is SGHRS and CDR2 is YFSETQ. CDR3 in amino acids: CASSLVQGAAPSEQYF. CDR3 nucleotide sequence: TGCGCCAGCAGCTTGGTTCAGGGGGCCGCCCCTAGCGAGCAGTACTTC.

V usage is TRBV30 and J usage is TRBJ1-2; a possible D gene is TRBD1 (6 bases). V lost 5 bases and J 4 bases, leaving 38 bases between the germline ends. The germline CDR1 and CDR2 sequences are GTSNPN and SVGIG (reference sequence). The CDR3 runs to 21 residues. The CDR3 DNA sequence: TGTGCCTGGGGTCTCTTCACGGGGGCAGTTAAGGCCACGACGATCCGCTATGGCTACACCTTC. Its translation is CAWGLFTGAVKATTIRYGYTF.

In its sample, this clone was seen once. Other DNA sequences of this sample code for an identical CDR3. The chain carries TRBV5-1 and TRBJ1-6, with unresolved D. Germline-derived CDR1 and CDR2 are SGHRS and YFSETQ. V was trimmed by 0 bases and J by 3 bases, leaving 7 bases between them. This CDR3 is built from 15 residues. CDR3 in DNA: TGCGCCAGCAGCTTGGAACAGAGCTATAATTCACCCCTCCACTTT. Amino acid sequence: CASSLEQSYNSPLHF.

The chain carries TRBV10-3 and TRBJ1-1; 7 bases are a match to TRBD1. In germline, CDR1 is ENHRY, CDR2 SYGVKD. This CDR3 has 15 amino acids. J was trimmed by 4 bases and V by 1 base; bases with no gene match: 6. For the CDR3, the DNA is TGTGCCATCAGTGAGTTAGGGGGCTTTGTCACTGAAGCTTTCTTT. It yields the protein CAISELGGFVTEAFF.

As for this clone: Other nucleotide sequences in the sample specify the same CDR3. V and J are TRBV2 and TRBJ1-1; TRBD1 might be the D (5 bases). Germline lookup yields CDR1 SNHLY and CDR2 FYNNEI. The CDR3 totals 13 residues. Trimming removed 4 bases at V and 3 bases at J, with 9 bases between. CDR3 bases: TGTGCCAGCAGTGTTCAGGGTTACACTGAAGCTTTCTTT. Its protein is CASSVQGYTEAFF.

V and J are TRBV2 and TRBJ2-5, with D possibly called TRBD1 or TRBD2 (5 bases each). Trimming cost V 7 bases and J 5 bases, with 20 bases left between them. This CDR3 region has 15 residues. Germline assignment: CDR1 SNHLY and CDR2 FYNNEI. Here the CDR3 reads CASKLEGQGRETQYF. The CDR3 DNA sequence: TGTGCCAGCAAGCTTGAGGGGCAGGGTAGGGAGACCCAGTACTTC. The complete variable domain, with remaining parts taken from reference TRBV2 and TRBJ2-5, reads EPEVTQTPSHQVTQMGQEVILRCVPISNHLYFYWYRQILGQKVEFLVSFYNNEISEKSEIFDDQFSVERPDGSNFTLKIRSTKLEDSAMYFCASKLEGQGRETQYFGPGTRLLVL.

The chain recombines TRBV6-5 with TRBJ2-5; either TRBD1 or TRBD2 may fit D (5 bases each). CDR3 length: 15 amino acids. V was cut by 2 bases and J by 4 bases, with 14 bases left in between. Looked up from germline, CDR1 is MNHEY and CDR2 is SVGAGI. The chain's CDR3 is CASSYRDPRAETQYF. CDR3 sequence (DNA): TGTGCCAGCAGTTACAGGGACCCGAGGGCAGAGACCCAGTACTTC.

The chain has TRBV9 and TRBJ2-1; possibly TRBD2 for D (6 bases). The CDR3 extends over 15 amino acids. Germline assignment: CDR1 SGDLS and CDR2 YYNGEE. V was clipped by 3 bases and J by 4 bases, with 14 bases between them. CDR3 in amino acids: CASSEGTVYYNEQFF. CDR3 nucleotides: TGTGCCAGCAGCGAGGGGACTGTTTATTACAATGAGCAGTTCTTC.

This rearrangement joins TRBV6-6 to TRBJ1-4; D not certain. The V end was cut by 1 base, the J end by 13 bases, with 13 bases between. From germline, CDR1 is MNHNY and CDR2 SVGAGI (reference sequence). The CDR3 totals 13 residues. CDR3 sequence reads: CASSYWEEFGLFF. In nucleotides, the CDR3 is TGTGCCAGCAGTTACTGGGAGGAGTTTGGACTGTTTTTT.

The rearrangement links TRBV11-2 to TRBJ1-6; the D is unclear. V dropped 8 bases and J dropped 7 bases, with 9 bases sitting between them. CDR3 size: 12 residues. Germline V gene data show CDR1 as SGHAT and CDR2 as FQNNGV. The CDR3 region has the DNA TGTGCCAGCGGGCACGCGAATTCACCCCTCCACTTT. Protein product: CASGHANSPLHF.

The chain has TRBV28 and TRBJ2-7; tentative D call: TRBD1 (6 bases). Germline CDR1 and CDR2: MDHEN and SYDVKM. Trimming left V 9 bases short and J 3 bases short, with 21 bases between. CDR3 length: 15 residues. CDR3 protein: CASEASTGRNYEQYF. CDR3 coding DNA: TGTGCCAGTGAGGCCTCAACAGGGCGAAACTACGAGCAGTACTTC.

J is TRBJ1-5 and V is TRBV7-9; a possible D gene is TRBD1 (6 bases). The germline V gene has CDR1 SEHNR and CDR2 FQNEAQ (reference sequence). V gave up 5 bases and J gave up 1 base, with 12 bases separating them. The CDR3 loop spans 15 amino acids. In DNA, the CDR3 is TGTGCCAGCAGCATAGAGGGGGGAAGCAATCAGCCCCAGCATTTT. Amino acid sequence: CASSIEGGSNQPQHF. Full variable domain (remainder filled in from reference TRBV7-9 and TRBJ1-5): DTGVSQNPRHKITKRGQNVTFRCDPISEHNRLYWYRQTLGQGPEFLTYFQNEAQLEKSRLLSDRFSAERPKGSFSTLEIQRTEQGDSAMYLCASSIEGGSNQPQHFGDGTRLSIL.

The chain joins TRBV28 to TRBJ2-1; TRBD1 agrees at 11 bases. This CDR3 spans 16 amino acids. Germline V CDR1 and CDR2: MDHEN, SYDVKM. V was clipped by 4 bases and J by 3 bases; unmatched bases: 5. CDR3 region: CASSSHGTGGYNEQFF. The CDR3 DNA reads as TGTGCCAGCAGTTCGCACGGGACAGGGGGCTACAATGAGCAGTTCTTC.

The chain links TRBV29-1 to TRBJ2-4, with D maybe TRBD1 (7 bases). Trimming shortened V by 7 bases and J by 4 bases, and 14 bases separated the two germline ends. The CDR3 runs 13 residues. CDR1 and CDR2 from the germline V gene are SQVTM and ANQGSEA. The CDR3 reads CSAGGTAKNIQYF. CDR3 coding DNA: TGCAGCGCTGGAGGGACAGCTAAAAACATTCAGTACTTC.

This clone showed up just once. The chain has TRBV2 and TRBJ1-2; D remains ambiguous. The germline gives CDR1 SNHLY, CDR2 FYNNEI. The CDR3 loop spans 15 amino acids. Trimming took off 4 bases at V and 4 bases at J, with 16 bases between the two ends. CDR3 sequence (DNA): TGTGCCAGCAGTGTTATGGCCCCCGCGGTCTATGGCTACACCTTC. Encoded protein: CASSVMAPAVYGYTF.

J is TRBJ2-7 and V is TRBV6-5, with a possible D match to TRBD1 (5 bases). This CDR3 spans 15 amino acids. The V end was cut by 2 bases, the J end by 3 bases, with 14 bases between. CDR1 is MNHEY, CDR2 SVGAGI, per germline. CDR3 nucleotides: TGTGCCAGCAGTTACCCCGAGATAGACAGCTACGAGCAGTACTTC. It encodes CASSYPEIDSYEQYF.

Only one count was recorded for this clone. This sequence joins TRBV6-8 and TRBJ1-5, with D unresolved. V lost 2 bases and J lost 0, with 11 bases in between. The germline gives CDR1 MNHGY, CDR2 SAAAGT. The CDR3 covers 16 residues. This chain's CDR3 is CASSYPPKVSNQPQHF. The CDR3 bases are TGTGCCAGCAGTTACCCCCCAAAAGTTAGCAATCAGCCCCAGCATTTT.

The chain uses TRBV7-2 and TRBJ1-2; D ambiguous. Per germline, CDR1 SGHTA and CDR2 FQGNSA. This CDR3 spans 16 amino acids. The V end was cut by 0 bases, the J end by 5 bases, with 16 bases between. Here the CDR3 DNA reads TGTGCCAGCAGCTTAGCAGTATTTACAGACTTATATGGCTACACCTTC. Translation gives CASSLAVFTDLYGYTF. Together with reference TRBV7-2 and TRBJ1-2, the CDR3 gives the full variable domain: GAGVSQSPSNKVTEKGKDVELRCDPISGHTALYWYRQSLGQGLEFLIYFQGNSAPDKSGLPSDRFSAERTGGSVSTLTIQRTQQEDSAVYLCASSLAVFTDLYGYTFGSGTRLTVV.

As for this clone: The same CDR3 can be traced to other DNA sequences in this sample. The V and J genes are TRBV6-5 and TRBJ2-1; possibly TRBD2 for D (5 bases). Trimming removed 6 bases from V and 0 bases from J, with 9 bases in between. The germline gives CDR1 MNHEY, CDR2 SVGAGI. The CDR3 consists of 14 residues. The CDR3 reads CASSRGSSYNEQFF. The CDR3 bases are TGTGCCAGCAGCCGGGGAAGCTCCTACAATGAGCAGTTCTTC.

This sequence joins TRBV5-1 and TRBJ2-7, with D maybe TRBD2 (7 bases). Trimming took off 0 bases at V and 2 bases at J, with 12 bases between the two ends. Germline CDR1 is SGHRS and CDR2 is YFSETQ. This CDR3 contains 15 residues. The CDR3 coding sequence is TGCGCCAGCAGCTTGGTAGGGGGGGCTACCTACGAGCAGTACTTC. Residues: CASSLVGGATYEQYF.

V usage is TRBV5-1 and J usage is TRBJ1-6; 7 bases match TRBD1. CDR3 length equals 14 residues. V shed 0 bases, J shed 9 bases, and the junction held 3 bases outside the gene matches. CDR1 and CDR2 from the germline V gene are SGHRS and YFSETQ. The chain's CDR3 is CASSLGDSTSPLHF. CDR3 sequence (DNA): TGCGCCAGCAGCTTGGGGGACAGCACTTCACCCCTCCACTTT.

The chain is built from TRBV7-6 and TRBJ2-1, with 10 bases matching TRBD1. The CDR3 runs 15 residues. The ends lost 5 bases at V and 4 bases at J; junction bases unmatched: 5. Germline V gives CDR1 SGHVS, CDR2 FNYEAQ. The CDR3, as DNA: TGTGCCAGCAGCAACGGACAGGGGGGTTACAATGAGCAGTTCTTC. Protein: CASSNGQGGYNEQFF. The full variable domain, in which reference TRBV7-6 and TRBJ2-1 provide the parts outside the CDR3, is GAGVSQSPRYKVTKRGQDVALRCDPISGHVSLYWYRQALGQGPEFLTYFNYEAQQDKSGLPNDRFSAERPEGSISTLTIQRTEQRDSAMYRCASSNGQGGYNEQFFGPGTRLTVL.

On this clone itself: The sample contains more than one DNA sequence encoding this CDR3. J is TRBJ2-2 and V is TRBV19; possible D gene TRBD2, 5 bases. The ends were cut back, 0 bases at V and 7 bases at J, with 9 bases in the middle. This CDR3 has 14 residues. The V gene's germline CDR1 is LNHDA and CDR2 SQIVND (reference sequence). The CDR3 bases are TGTGCCAGTAGTATAGATCGGGGTAGCGGGGAGCTGTTTTTT. Translating it yields CASSIDRGSGELFF. The variable domain in full, completed from reference TRBV19 and TRBJ2-2, reads DGGITQSPKYLFRKEGQNVTLSCEQNLNHDAMYWYRQDPGQGLRLIYYSQIVNDFQKGDIAEGYSVSREKKESFPLTVTSAQKNPTAFYLCASSIDRGSGELFFGEGSRLTVL.

The gene calls are TRBV29-1 and TRBJ2-3, with D tentatively TRBD1 or TRBD2 (5 bases each). V shed 4 bases and J shed 14 bases, with 13 bases lying between them. CDR1 and CDR2 from the germline V gene are SQVTM and ANQGSEA. There are 10 residues in the CDR3. CDR3 region: CSVVGDRGYF. The CDR3 DNA is TGCAGCGTTGTTGGGGACCGAGGGTATTTT.

The chain recombines TRBV14 with TRBJ2-2, with D tentatively TRBD1 or TRBD2 (6 bases each). The V and J ends lost 0 bases and 4 bases respectively, with 12 bases between them. Germline V gene lookup returns CDR1 SGHDN and CDR2 FVKESK. CDR3 length: 16 amino acids. CDR3 in amino acids: CASSQDRGRGTGELFF. For the CDR3, the DNA is TGTGCCAGCAGCCAAGATCGGGGGCGCGGCACCGGGGAGCTGTTTTTT. The complete variable domain, with remaining parts taken from reference TRBV14 and TRBJ2-2, reads EAGVTQFPSHSVIEKGQTVTLRCDPISGHDNLYWYRRVMGKEIKFLLHFVKESKQDESGMPNNRFLAERTGGTYSTLKVQPAELEDSGVYFCASSQDRGRGTGELFFGEGSRLTVL.

The J gene is TRBJ2-5, the V gene TRBV11-2; 10 bases map to TRBD1. Per the germline V gene, CDR1 is SGHAT and CDR2 is FQNNGV. This CDR3 is built from 16 residues. V trimming: 5 bases; J trimming: 5 bases; junction bases outside the gene matches: 11. In DNA, the CDR3 is TGTGCCAGCAGCGGGGCGACAGGGGGCAGTGGGGAGACCCAGTACTTC. This sequence encodes CASSGATGGSGETQYF.